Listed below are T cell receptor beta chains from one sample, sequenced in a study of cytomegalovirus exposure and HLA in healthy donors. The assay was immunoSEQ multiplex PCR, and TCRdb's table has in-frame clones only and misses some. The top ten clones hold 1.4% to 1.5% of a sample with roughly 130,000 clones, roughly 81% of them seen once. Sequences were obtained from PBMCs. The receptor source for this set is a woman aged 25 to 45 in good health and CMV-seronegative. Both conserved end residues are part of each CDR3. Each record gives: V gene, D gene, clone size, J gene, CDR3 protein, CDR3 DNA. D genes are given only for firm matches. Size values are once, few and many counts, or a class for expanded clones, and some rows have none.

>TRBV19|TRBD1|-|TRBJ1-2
CASSMDRVVYGYTF
TGTGCCAGTAGTATGGACAGGGTCGTATATGGCTACACCTTC
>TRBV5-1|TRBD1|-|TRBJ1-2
CASSLATGTGNYGYTF
TGCGCCAGCAGCTTGGCGACAGGGACAGGGAACTATGGCTACACCTTC
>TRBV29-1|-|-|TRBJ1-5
CSVRGGADQPQHF
TGCAGCGTGCGGGGCGGAGCCGATCAGCCCCAGCATTTT
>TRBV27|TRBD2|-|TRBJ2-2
CASSFGGSAGELFF
TGTGCCAGCAGTTTCGGCGGGAGCGCCGGGGAGCTGTTTTTT
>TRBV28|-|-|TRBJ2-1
CASSLNGSPFF
TGTGCCAGCAGTTTAAATGGGAGTCCGTTCTTC
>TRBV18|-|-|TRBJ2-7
CASSHGTPYEQYF
TGTGCCAGCTCACACGGGACTCCCTACGAGCAGTACTTC
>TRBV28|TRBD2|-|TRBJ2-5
CASSTTGTSVETQYF
TGTGCCAGCAGTACTACCGGGACTAGCGTAGAGACCCAGTACTTC
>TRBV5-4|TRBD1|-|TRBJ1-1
CASSQPGQANTEAFF
TGTGCCAGCAGCCAACCGGGACAGGCGAACACTGAAGCTTTCTTT
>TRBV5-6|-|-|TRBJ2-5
CASSSGGGGIQETQYF
TGTGCCAGCAGCTCCGGAGGGGGGGGGATCCAAGAGACCCAGTACTTC
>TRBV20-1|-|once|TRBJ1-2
CSAPPDYGYTF
TGCAGTGCCCCCCCGGACTATGGCTACACCTTC
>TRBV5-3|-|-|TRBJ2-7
CARSPGDTTTSSYEQYF
TGTGCCAGAAGCCCAGGGGACACTACAACAAGCTCCTACGAGCAGTACTTC
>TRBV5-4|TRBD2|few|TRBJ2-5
CASSSGLAGEETQYF
TGTGCCAGCAGCTCAGGACTAGCGGGGGAAGAGACCCAGTACTTC
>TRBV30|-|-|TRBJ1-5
CAWRHSNQPQHF
TGTGCCTGGAGACATAGCAATCAGCCCCAGCATTTT
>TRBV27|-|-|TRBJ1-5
CASSSVGTPSNQPQHF
TGTGCCAGCAGTTCCGTCGGGACACCTAGCAATCAGCCCCAGCATTTT
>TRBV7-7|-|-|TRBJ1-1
CASSLGRNNTEAFF
TGTGCTAGCAGCTTAGGGAGAAATAACACTGAAGCTTTCTTT
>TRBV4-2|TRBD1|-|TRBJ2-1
CASSQRGIGTGVFNEQFF
TGTGCCAGCAGCCAAAGGGGAATTGGGACAGGGGTCTTTAATGAGCAGTTCTTC
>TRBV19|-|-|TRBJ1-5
CASSGRVSNQPQHF
TGTGCCAGTAGCGGCAGGGTAAGCAATCAGCCCCAGCATTTT
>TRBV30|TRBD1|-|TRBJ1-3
CAWMLGQGMNTIYF
TGTGCCTGGATGCTGGGACAGGGAATGAACACCATATATTTT
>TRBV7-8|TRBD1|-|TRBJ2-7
CASSLGTGTYEQYF
TGTGCCAGCAGCTTAGGGACAGGGACCTACGAGCAGTACTTC
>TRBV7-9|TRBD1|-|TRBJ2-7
CASSLGAGGTYEQYF
TGTGCCAGCAGCTTAGGGGCAGGGGGTACCTACGAGCAGTACTTC
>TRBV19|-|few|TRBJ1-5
CASSDRAGSNQPQHF
TGTGCCAGTAGTGATAGAGCGGGTAGCAATCAGCCCCAGCATTTT
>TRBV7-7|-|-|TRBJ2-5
CASSLNIRETQYF
TGTGCTAGCAGCTTAAATATTCGGGAGACCCAGTACTTC
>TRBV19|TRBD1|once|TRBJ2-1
CASSPGDRSDNEQFF
TGTGCCAGTAGTCCGGGGGACAGGAGCGACAATGAGCAGTTCTTC
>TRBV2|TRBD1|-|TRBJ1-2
CASTRGQPYGYTF
TGTGCCAGCACCAGGGGACAGCCCTATGGCTACACCTTC
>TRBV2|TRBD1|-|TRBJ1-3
CASSERDRGGNTIYF
TGTGCCAGCAGTGAACGGGACAGGGGAGGAAACACCATATATTTT
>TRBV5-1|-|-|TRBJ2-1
CASSLRDSTYNEQFF
TGCGCCAGCAGCTTGCGCGACAGTACCTACAATGAGCAGTTCTTC
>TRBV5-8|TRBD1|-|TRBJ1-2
CASSTRGQGSIYGYTF
TGTGCCAGCAGCACGAGGGGACAGGGGTCTATTTATGGCTACACCTTC
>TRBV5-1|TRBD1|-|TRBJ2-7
CASSLGDREEQYF
TGCGCCAGCAGCTTGGGGGACAGGGAAGAGCAGTACTTC
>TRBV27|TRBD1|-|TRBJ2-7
CASSLYHGQGANEQYF
TGTGCCAGCAGTTTATATCACGGACAGGGGGCTAACGAGCAGTACTTC
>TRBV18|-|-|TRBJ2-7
CASSFSSYEQYF
TGTGCCAGCTCTTTCAGCTCCTACGAGCAGTACTTC
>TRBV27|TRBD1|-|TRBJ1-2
CASSVSGDRVAGGYTF
TGTGCCAGCAGTGTCTCCGGGGACAGGGTGGCGGGCGGCTACACCTTC
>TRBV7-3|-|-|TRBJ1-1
CASSLKRTNTEAFF
TGTGCCAGCAGCTTAAAGCGGACGAACACTGAAGCTTTCTTT
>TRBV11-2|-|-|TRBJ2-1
CASSSVGTYNEQFF
TGTGCCAGCAGCTCAGTGGGGACTTACAATGAGCAGTTCTTC
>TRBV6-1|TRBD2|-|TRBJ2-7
CASSEAAGAGVEQYF
TGTGCCAGCAGTGAAGCAGCGGGGGCGGGTGTGGAGCAGTACTTC
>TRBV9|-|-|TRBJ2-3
CASSDNSGDTQYF
TGTGCCAGCAGCGATAATTCGGGAGATACGCAGTATTTT
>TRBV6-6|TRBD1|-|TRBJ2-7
CASSYFGTGAYEQYF
TGTGCCAGCAGTTACTTCGGGACAGGGGCCTACGAGCAGTACTTC
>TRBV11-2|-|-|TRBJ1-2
CASSFESYGYTF
TGTGCCAGCAGCTTTGAGAGCTATGGCTACACCTTC
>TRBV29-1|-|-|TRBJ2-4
CSVGQNGNIQYF
TGCAGCGTCGGACAGAATGGAAACATTCAGTACTTC
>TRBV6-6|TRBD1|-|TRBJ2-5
CASRQGALETQYF
TGTGCCAGCAGGCAGGGGGCTTTGGAGACCCAGTACTTC
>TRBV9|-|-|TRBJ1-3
CASSVSGGIGNTIYF
TGTGCCAGCAGCGTATCTGGGGGCATTGGAAACACCATATATTTT
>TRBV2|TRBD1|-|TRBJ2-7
CASSPTDRGTYEQYF
TGTGCCAGCAGTCCTACGGACAGGGGGACGTACGAGCAGTACTTC
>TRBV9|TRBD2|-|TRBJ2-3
CASSGRVGRGGAFADTQYF
TGTGCCAGCAGCGGTAGGGTGGGACGGGGGGGCGCCTTCGCAGATACGCAGTATTTT
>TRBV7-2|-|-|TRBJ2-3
CASSQGRGQAQYF
TGTGCCAGCAGCCAAGGGCGAGGGCAGGCGCAGTATTTT
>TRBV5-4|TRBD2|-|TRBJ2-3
CASSDVGGAGGRSRTQYF
TGTGCCAGCAGCGATGTAGGTGGAGCGGGGGGGCGGAGTCGGACGCAGTATTTT
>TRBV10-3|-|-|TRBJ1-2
CATRGAGIPGYTF
TGTGCCACCCGAGGGGCGGGGATTCCCGGCTACACCTTC
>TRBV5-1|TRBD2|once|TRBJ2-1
CASSLVGWGGNEQFF
TGCGCCAGCAGCTTGGTCGGTTGGGGGGGCAATGAGCAGTTCTTC
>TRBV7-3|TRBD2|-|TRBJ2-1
CASSLRGGGAYNEQFF
TGTGCCAGCAGCTTAAGAGGCGGGGGGGCCTACAATGAGCAGTTCTTC
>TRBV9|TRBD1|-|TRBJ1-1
CASNRGGYTEAFF
TGTGCCAGCAACAGGGGTGGGTACACTGAAGCTTTCTTT
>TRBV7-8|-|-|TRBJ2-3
CASSLWDSSQDTQYF
TGTGCCAGCAGCTTGTGGGACTCTTCGCAAGATACGCAGTATTTT
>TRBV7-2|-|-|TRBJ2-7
CASSLRAGTYEQYF
TGTGCCAGCAGCTTACGGGCAGGGACCTACGAGCAGTACTTC
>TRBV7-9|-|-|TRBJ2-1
CASSGMGGASLGNEQFF
TGTGCCAGCAGTGGAATGGGGGGGGCGTCTCTTGGCAATGAGCAGTTCTTC
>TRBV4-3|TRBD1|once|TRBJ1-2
CASSQDRRTGVYGYTF
TGCGCCAGCAGCCAAGACCGCCGGACAGGGGTATATGGCTACACCTTC
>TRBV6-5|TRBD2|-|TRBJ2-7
CASSLLADSYEQYF
TGTGCCAGCAGCCTACTAGCGGACTCCTACGAGCAGTACTTC
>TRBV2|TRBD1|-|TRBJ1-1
CASSLQGAHTEAFF
TGTGCCAGCAGCTTACAGGGGGCGCACACTGAAGCTTTCTTT